The 12 T cell receptor beta chains presented below share a single source sample, sequenced in a study of T cells in Graves' hyperthyroidism and ophthalmopathy. Amplified TCR beta CDR3 regions came from RNA transcripts. The TCR CDR3 was amplified in a first-round RT-PCR using the HTBI primer set. Via MiXCR, TCRdb re-called the multiplex PCR reads, giving one row per CDR3 protein. The data show about 620,000 distinct CDR3 sequences, around 15% seen once. Sample: blood. Source of these receptors: a woman in her twenties or thirties with Graves' hyperthyroidism.

This clonotype has more than one count but fewer than ten. The rearrangement links TRBV30 to TRBJ1-1, with a weak D call TRBD1 (5 bases). V was cut by 0 bases and J by 6 bases, with 14 bases left in between. The germline CDR1 and CDR2 sequences are GTSNPN and SVGIG (reference sequence). There are 14 residues in the CDR3. CDR3 protein: CAWSVAGGAPEAFF. The CDR3 DNA sequence: TGTGCCTGGAGTGTAGCGGGAGGGGCCCCTGAAGCTTTCTTT.

The rearrangement uses TRBV11-3 and TRBJ2-1; TRBD1 might be the D (7 bases). Trimming pared 2 bases from V and 9 bases from J, leaving 17 bases between. The germline CDR1 and CDR2 sequences are SGHNT and YENEEA. The CDR3 sequence is 15 residues long. CDR3 region: CASSLSSQGGGEQFF. The CDR3 DNA follows: TGTGCCAGCAGCTTATCTTCCCAGGGGGGCGGTGAGCAGTTCTTC.

A few counts support this clonotype. The CDR3 spells CASSLIPLRSSYNEQFF. The CDR3 region has the DNA TGTGCCAGCAGCTTGATACCACTCCGTAGCTCCTACAATGAGCAGTTCTTC. The chain uses TRBV7-2 and TRBJ2-1; unclear D gene. The germline CDR1 and CDR2 sequences are SGHTA and FQGNSA. The V gene lost 3 bases and the J gene lost 0 bases, with 15 bases spanning the gap. This CDR3 comprises 17 residues. The variable domain in full, completed from reference TRBV7-2 and TRBJ2-1, reads GAGVSQSPSNKVTEKGKDVELRCDPISGHTALYWYRQSLGQGLEFLIYFQGNSAPDKSGLPSDRFSAERTGGSVSTLTIQRTQQEDSAVYLCASSLIPLRSSYNEQFFGPGTRLTVL.

The rearrangement joins TRBV2 to TRBJ1-5, with D tentatively TRBD1 (5 bases). The CDR3 is made up of 14 amino acids. The V gene lost 7 bases and the J gene lost 0 bases, with 10 bases spanning the gap. Germline V gene lookup returns CDR1 SNHLY and CDR2 FYNNEI. The DNA of the CDR3 is TGTGCCAGCAAGACAGTAGATAGCAATCAGCCCCAGCATTTT. Translation: CASKTVDSNQPQHF.

This clonotype has a handful of counts. The chain recombines TRBV9 with TRBJ1-6; tentatively, D is TRBD1 (6 bases). Trimming took off 2 bases at V and 13 bases at J, with 16 bases between the two ends. The CDR3 is 14 amino acids. Germline lookup yields CDR1 SGDLS and CDR2 YYNGEE. The CDR3 DNA reads TGTGCCAGCAGCGTCGGACAGACGCCGGTGCCCCTCCACTTT. Translated, it gives CASSVGQTPVPLHF.

In this sample, this clonotype turned up many times. The genes are TRBV20-1 and TRBJ2-7; TRBD1 matches at 7 bases. V was pared by 6 bases and J by 3 bases, with 11 bases of the junction left unmatched. The CDR3 has 14 amino acids. Germline V gene data show CDR1 as DFQATT and CDR2 as SNEGSKA (reference sequence). CDR3 loop: CSARAGTAFYEQYF. CDR3 DNA sequence: TGCAGTGCGCGAGCCGGGACAGCCTTCTACGAGCAGTACTTC.

The chain combines TRBV24-1 with TRBJ2-5, with 8 bases aligning to TRBD1. The CDR3 totals 16 residues. The V gene's germline CDR1 is KGHDR and CDR2 SFDVKD. J lost 2 bases, V lost 3 bases, and 7 bases had no gene match. CDR3 DNA sequence: TGTGCCACCAGTGATCGGACAGGGCCGAATCAAGAGACCCAGTACTTC. Translated, it gives CATSDRTGPNQETQYF.

Concerning this clonotype: This may be a read error: a much more frequent sequence differs by one nucleotide. V usage is TRBV6-1 and J usage is TRBJ1-1; D perhaps matches TRBD1 (5 bases). This CDR3 region has 14 residues. V was shortened by 2 bases and J by 7 bases, with 14 bases between the two germline ends. Germline CDR1 reads MNHNS; CDR2 reads SASEGT. DNA for the CDR3: TGTGCCAGCAGTGAAAACGGGGGGTTAAATGAAGCTTTCTTT. It translates to CASSENGGLNEAFF.

At least ten counts were recorded for this clonotype. V usage is TRBV5-4 and J usage is TRBJ2-1; D possibly uses TRBD1 or TRBD2 (5 bases each). The V gene's germline CDR1 is SGHNT and CDR2 YYREEE (reference sequence). This CDR3 is built from 15 residues. V was shortened by 3 bases and J by 6 bases, with 16 bases between the two germline ends. The CDR3 sequence is CASSSGGGPSNEQFF. The CDR3 nucleotides are TGTGCCAGCAGCTCCGGTGGGGGACCCAGCAATGAGCAGTTCTTC.

This clonotype was detected many times. Germline is not matched at one junction end, which may reflect a read error. The rearrangement uses TRBV7-7 and TRBJ2-2; D not certain. The CDR3 has 13 residues. The germline CDR1 and CDR2 sequences are SSHAT and FNYEAQ (reference sequence). CDR3 in DNA: TGTGCTAGCAGCCATAGATTAACCGGGGAGCTGTTTTTT. This sequence encodes CASSHRLTGELFF.

This clonotype was found many times. This sequence joins TRBV30 and TRBJ1-1; D is possibly TRBD1 (6 bases). This CDR3 has 17 amino acids. The ends were cut back, 1 base at V and 4 bases at J, with 22 bases in the middle. CDR1 is GTSNPN, CDR2 SVGIG, per germline (reference sequence). CDR3 coding DNA: TGTGCCTGGAGTGGAGGCAGGGGAGGGTTGCGGCTCACTGAAGCTTTCTTT. Translating gives CAWSGGRGGLRLTEAFF.

This clonotype was seen many times. The chain carries TRBV20-1 and TRBJ2-1; no clear D gene. This CDR3 region has 15 residues. The V end lost 2 bases, the J end lost 3 bases, and 14 bases lay between the germline ends. Germline V CDR1 and CDR2: DFQATT, SNEGSKA (reference sequence). The CDR3 DNA reads as TGCAGTGCTAGACCCACTGGTCTGTACTACAATGAGCAGTTCTTC. Translated, it gives CSARPTGLYYNEQFF.